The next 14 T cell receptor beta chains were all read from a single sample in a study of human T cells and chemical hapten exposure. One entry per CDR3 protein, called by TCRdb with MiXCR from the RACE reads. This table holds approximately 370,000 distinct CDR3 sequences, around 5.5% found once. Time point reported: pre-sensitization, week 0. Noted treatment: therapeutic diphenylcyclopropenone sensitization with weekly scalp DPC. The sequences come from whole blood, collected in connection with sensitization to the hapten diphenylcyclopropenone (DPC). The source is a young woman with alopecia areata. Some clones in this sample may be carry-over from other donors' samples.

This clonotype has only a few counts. The CDR3 nucleotides read TGTGCCATCAGTGAGACCTTAACAGGGGTGTCTGGAAACACCATATATTTT. It is translated as CAISETLTGVSGNTIYF. This chain links TRBV10-3 with TRBJ1-3, with TRBD1 matching over 7 bases. The V and J ends lost 2 bases and 1 base, in that order; junction bases with no gene match: 8. This CDR3 has 17 residues. Germline CDR1 is ENHRY and CDR2 is SYGVKD.

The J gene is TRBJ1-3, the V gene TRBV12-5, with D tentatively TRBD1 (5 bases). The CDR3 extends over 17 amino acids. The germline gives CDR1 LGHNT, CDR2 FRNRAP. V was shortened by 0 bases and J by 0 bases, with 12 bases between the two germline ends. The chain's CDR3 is CASGLVSGTLSGNTIYF. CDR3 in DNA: TGTGCTAGTGGTTTGGTATCAGGGACTCTCTCTGGAAACACCATATATTTT.

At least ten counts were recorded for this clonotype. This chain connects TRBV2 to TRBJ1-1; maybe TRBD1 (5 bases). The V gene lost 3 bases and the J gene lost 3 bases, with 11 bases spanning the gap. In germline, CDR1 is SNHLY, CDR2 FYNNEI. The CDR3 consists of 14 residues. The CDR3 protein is CASSDSGGYTEAFF. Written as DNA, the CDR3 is TGTGCCAGCAGTGATTCTGGGGGTTACACTGAAGCTTTCTTT.

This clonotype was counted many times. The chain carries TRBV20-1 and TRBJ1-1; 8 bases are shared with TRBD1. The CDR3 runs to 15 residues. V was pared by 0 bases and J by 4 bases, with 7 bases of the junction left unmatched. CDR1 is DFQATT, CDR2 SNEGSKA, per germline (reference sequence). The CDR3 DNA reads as TGCAGTGCTAGAGATTCCACAGGGGGTACCACTGAAGCTTTCTTT. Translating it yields CSARDSTGGTTEAFF.

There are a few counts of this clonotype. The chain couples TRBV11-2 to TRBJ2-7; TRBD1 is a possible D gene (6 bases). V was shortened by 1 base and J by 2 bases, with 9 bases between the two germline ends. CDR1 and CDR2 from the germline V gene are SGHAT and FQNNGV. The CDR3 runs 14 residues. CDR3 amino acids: CASSLVQGPYEQYF. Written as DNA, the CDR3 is TGTGCCAGCAGCTTAGTGCAGGGGCCCTACGAGCAGTACTTC.

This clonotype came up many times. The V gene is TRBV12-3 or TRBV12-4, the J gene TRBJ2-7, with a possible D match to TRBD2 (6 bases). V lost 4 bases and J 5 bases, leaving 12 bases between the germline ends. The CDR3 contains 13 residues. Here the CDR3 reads CASSWRDPDEQYF. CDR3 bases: TGTGCCAGCAGTTGGAGGGATCCCGACGAGCAGTACTTC.

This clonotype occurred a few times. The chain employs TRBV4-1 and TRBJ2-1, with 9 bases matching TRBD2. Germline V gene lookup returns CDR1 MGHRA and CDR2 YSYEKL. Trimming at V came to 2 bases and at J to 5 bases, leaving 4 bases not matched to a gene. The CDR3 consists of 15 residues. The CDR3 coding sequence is TGCGCCAGCAGCCAACGCGGGGGGGCCGACAATGAGCAGTTCTTC. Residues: CASSQRGGADNEQFF.

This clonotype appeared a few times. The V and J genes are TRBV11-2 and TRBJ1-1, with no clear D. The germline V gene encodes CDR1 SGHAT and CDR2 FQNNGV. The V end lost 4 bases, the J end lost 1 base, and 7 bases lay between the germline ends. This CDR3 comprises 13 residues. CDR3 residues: CASSSPWNTEAFF. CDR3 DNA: TGTGCCAGCAGCTCCCCCTGGAACACTGAAGCTTTCTTT.

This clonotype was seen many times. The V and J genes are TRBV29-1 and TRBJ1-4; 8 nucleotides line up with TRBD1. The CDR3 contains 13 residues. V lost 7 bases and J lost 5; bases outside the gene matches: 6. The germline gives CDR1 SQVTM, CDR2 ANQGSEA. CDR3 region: CSATDRENEKLFF. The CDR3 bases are TGCAGCGCCACGGACAGGGAAAATGAAAAACTGTTTTTT. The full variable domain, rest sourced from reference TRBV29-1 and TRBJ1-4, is SAVISQKPSRDICQRGTSLTIQCQVDSQVTMMFWYRQQPGQSLTLIATANQGSEATYESGFVIDKFPISRPNLTFSTLTVSNMSPEDSSIYLCSATDRENEKLFFGSGTQLSVL.

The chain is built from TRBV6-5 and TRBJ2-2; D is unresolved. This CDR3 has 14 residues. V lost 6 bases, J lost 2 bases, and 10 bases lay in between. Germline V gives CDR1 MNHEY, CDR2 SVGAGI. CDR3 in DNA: TGTGCCAGCAGGGACGGGTCAAACACCGGGGAGCTGTTTTTT. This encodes CASRDGSNTGELFF.

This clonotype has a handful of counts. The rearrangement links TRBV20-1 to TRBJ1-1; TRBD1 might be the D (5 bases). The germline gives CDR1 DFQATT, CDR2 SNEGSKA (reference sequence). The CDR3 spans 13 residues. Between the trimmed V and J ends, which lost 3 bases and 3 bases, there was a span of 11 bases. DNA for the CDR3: TGCAGTGCTAGTTGGGGGGTTGACACTGAAGCTTTCTTT. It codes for CSASWGVDTEAFF.

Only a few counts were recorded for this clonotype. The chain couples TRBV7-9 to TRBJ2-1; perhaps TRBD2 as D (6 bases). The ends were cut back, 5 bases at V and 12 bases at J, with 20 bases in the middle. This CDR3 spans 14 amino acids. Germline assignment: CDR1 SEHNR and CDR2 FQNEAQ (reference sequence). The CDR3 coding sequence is TGTGCCAGCAGCCCACCGGGACTTGGGATGGGGCAGTTCTTC. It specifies CASSPPGLGMGQFF.

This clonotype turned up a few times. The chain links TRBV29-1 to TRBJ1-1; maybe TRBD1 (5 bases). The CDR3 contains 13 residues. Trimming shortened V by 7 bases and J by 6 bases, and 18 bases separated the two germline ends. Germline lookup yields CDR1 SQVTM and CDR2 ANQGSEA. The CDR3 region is CSGRPLRGSEAFF. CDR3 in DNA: TGCAGCGGGAGACCGCTAAGGGGCTCTGAAGCTTTCTTT.

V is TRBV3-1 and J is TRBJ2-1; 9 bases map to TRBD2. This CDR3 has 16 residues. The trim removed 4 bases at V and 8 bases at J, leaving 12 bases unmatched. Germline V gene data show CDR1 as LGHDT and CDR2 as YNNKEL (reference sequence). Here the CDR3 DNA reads TGTGCCAGCAGCCGGCGGGACTCCGCGGGAGGGCATGAGCAGTTCTTC. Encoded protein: CASSRRDSAGGHEQFF.